Listed here is a single T cell receptor (beta chain). This table comes from immunoSEQ multiplex PCR, and its TCRdb copy is limited to in-frame clones, with some not included. The data contain 10,000 to 15,000 clones, approximately 80% of them singletons. The treatment here: randomized to nivolumab then ipilimumab (arm A) or the reverse (arm B). None of the patients previously received DNA-damaging chemotherapy. Live CD3+CD8+ CD19− CD56− cells were sorted from PBMCs. Deletions cut 1 base from V and 1 base from J, with 4 bases between. The germline V gene has CDR1 SGHVS and CDR2 FQNEAQ. The CDR3 runs 13 residues. The sample is drawn from a study of sequential checkpoint blockade in melanoma. In the study overall: First-line arms were nivolumab then ipilimumab, or the reverse, randomized 1:1.

The sequence derives from a human donor with melanoma. The chain joins TRBV7-8 to TRBJ1-1; D is unclear. The source was CD8+ T cells sorted from blood (inferred from file names), collected from a patient given nivolumab and ipilimumab in sequence. DNA of the CDR3: TGTGCCAGCAGCTTAGACACGAACACTGAAGCTTTCTTT. Its protein is CASSLDTNTEAFF.